The 20 T cell receptor beta chains presented below share a single source sample, sequenced in a study of T cell responses to AZD1222 COVID-19 vaccine. Sequencing used immunoSEQ multiplex PCR; TCRdb keeps in-frame clones, though not all of them. The sample lists roughly 160,000 clones, 75% to 90% occurring once. The sequenced sample was peripheral blood, obtained on day 0 of AZD1222 vaccination. The receptors come from an adult in good health.

This chain joins TRBV9 and TRBJ2-3; 7 positions agree with TRBD1. Per germline, CDR1 SGDLS and CDR2 YYNGEE. This CDR3 spans 16 amino acids. Trimming at V came to 3 bases and at J to 2 bases, leaving 9 bases not matched to a gene. CDR3 in amino acids: CASSEFEGAHTDTQYF. CDR3 DNA: TGTGCCAGCAGCGAGTTTGAGGGGGCCCACACAGATACGCAGTATTTT.

The chain recombines TRBV27 with TRBJ1-6; 9 positions agree with TRBD1. In germline, CDR1 is MNHEY, CDR2 SMNVEV (reference sequence). The CDR3 extends over 12 amino acids. With 5 bases clipped from V and 14 bases from J, the junction kept 4 bases outside the gene matches. This chain's CDR3 is CASSTGGSTLHF. The CDR3 DNA reads TGTGCCAGCAGTACAGGGGGCAGTACCCTCCACTTT.

V usage is TRBV6-5 and J usage is TRBJ2-2; D remains unclear. CDR1 is MNHEY, CDR2 SVGAGI, per germline. The CDR3 consists of 13 residues. Trimming took off 7 bases at V and 0 bases at J, with 6 bases between the two ends. The CDR3 DNA follows: TGTGCCAGCACCTCTACGAACACCGGGGAGCTGTTTTTT. Its translation is CASTSTNTGELFF.

This clone was detected once. The gene calls are TRBV19 and TRBJ2-3, with 8 bases matching TRBD2. With 7 bases clipped from V and 0 bases from J, the junction kept 3 bases outside the gene matches. Germline V gene data show CDR1 as LNHDA and CDR2 as SQIVND (reference sequence). The CDR3 covers 14 residues. CDR3 sequence reads: CASMKRGSTDTQYF. Here the CDR3 DNA reads TGTGCCAGTATGAAGCGGGGGAGCACAGATACGCAGTATTTT.

This chain joins TRBV7-2 and TRBJ2-4; TRBD1 or TRBD2 may be the D gene (6 bases each). CDR3 size: 14 residues. The ends were cut back, 8 bases at V and 6 bases at J, with 17 bases in the middle. Germline V gene lookup returns CDR1 SGHTA and CDR2 FQGNSA. The CDR3 bases are TGTGCCAGCTCCGCCGGGGGCGCCTTAAACATTCAGTACTTC. This sequence encodes CASSAGGALNIQYF.

The chain carries TRBV28 and TRBJ2-5, with 7 bases matching TRBD1. Germline values: CDR1 MDHEN, CDR2 SYDVKM. The CDR3 loop spans 13 amino acids. With 8 bases clipped from V and 6 bases from J, the junction kept 9 bases outside the gene matches. CDR3 DNA sequence: TGTGCCAGCGGGTACCACAGGGGAAAGACCCAGTACTTC. Protein: CASGYHRGKTQYF.

CDR3 loop: CASSRLAGTDTQYF. CDR3 nucleotide sequence: TGTGCCAGCAGCCGGCTAGCGGGCACAGATACGCAGTATTTT. The J gene is TRBJ2-3, the V gene TRBV7-2; 7 bases match TRBD2. Losses at the gene ends were 5 bases for V and 1 base for J; bases not matched to a gene: 3. CDR1 is SGHTA and CDR2 is FQGNSA in the germline V gene. The length of the CDR3 is 14 residues. The complete variable domain, with remaining parts taken from reference TRBV7-2 and TRBJ2-3, reads GAGVSQSPSNKVTEKGKDVELRCDPISGHTALYWYRQSLGQGLEFLIYFQGNSAPDKSGLPSDRFSAERTGGSVSTLTIQRTQQEDSAVYLCASSRLAGTDTQYFGPGTRLTVL.

J is TRBJ2-7 and V is TRBV21-1; the table's D call, TRBD1, has no DNA check behind it. TRBV21-1 has pseudogene status. The CDR3 runs to 17 residues. The CDR3 reads CASSNGGNRGEVYEQYV. The CDR3 region has the DNA TGTGCCAGCAGCAACGGCGGGAACAGGGGGGAAGTCTACGAGCAGTACGTC.

The CDR3 nucleotides are TGTGCCAGCAGCTTCCAGGGGCTCTCTGGAAACACCATATATTTT. It encodes CASSFQGLSGNTIYF. This sequence joins TRBV5-4 and TRBJ1-3, with a weak D call TRBD1 (6 bases). Germline-derived CDR1 and CDR2 are SGHNT and YYREEE (reference sequence). The CDR3 contains 15 residues. V lost 2 bases to trimming and J lost 0 bases, with 9 bases between them.

The chain couples TRBV9 to TRBJ2-1, with TRBD2 identical over 8 bases. J lost 8 bases, V lost 4 bases, and 14 bases had no gene match. Germline V gene sequence: CDR1 SGDLS, CDR2 YYNGEE. The CDR3 is 16 residues long. In DNA form, the CDR3 reads TGTGCCAGCAGCCCATCGTCGGGGGGGCCGAGGGATGAGCAGTTCTTC. As protein: CASSPSSGGPRDEQFF.

The CDR3 spells CASSLLAGHSPYNEQFF. The CDR3, as DNA: TGTGCCAGCAGTCTGCTAGCGGGGCACTCACCCTACAATGAGCAGTTCTTC. The V gene is TRBV2, the J gene TRBJ2-1; 9 nucleotides agree with TRBD2. Germline CDR1 is SNHLY and CDR2 is FYNNEI. The CDR3 is 17 amino acids. V shed 5 bases, J shed 2 bases, and the junction held 10 bases outside the gene matches.

This chain joins TRBV3-1 (or the pseudogene TRBV3-2) and TRBJ1-6, with D possibly matching TRBD1 (6 bases). Trimming took off 4 bases at V and 10 bases at J, with 14 bases between the two ends. Germline V gives CDR1 LGHDT, CDR2 YNNKEL (reference sequence). The CDR3 spans 14 residues. The CDR3 sequence: CASSPRDTGSPLHF. The CDR3 coding sequence is TGTGCCAGCAGCCCCCGGGACACTGGGTCACCCCTCCACTTT.

V is TRBV2 and J is TRBJ1-1; 7 positions agree with TRBD1. J gave up 3 bases and V 6 bases, and 7 bases lay outside the gene matches. Germline V gene sequence: CDR1 SNHLY, CDR2 FYNNEI. The CDR3 sequence is 14 residues long. This chain's CDR3 is CASRDLTGHTEAFF. The CDR3 DNA reads as TGTGCCAGCAGAGACTTGACAGGGCACACTGAAGCTTTCTTT. The variable domain in full, completed from reference TRBV2 and TRBJ1-1, reads EPEVTQTPSHQVTQMGQEVILRCVPISNHLYFYWYRQILGQKVEFLVSFYNNEISEKSEIFDDQFSVERPDGSNFTLKIRSTKLEDSAMYFCASRDLTGHTEAFFGQGTRLTVV.

This clone was recorded only once. The chain couples TRBV12-3 or TRBV12-4 to TRBJ2-1, with 7 bases lining up with TRBD2. The CDR3 is made up of 13 amino acids. V gave up 3 bases and J gave up 10 bases; unmatched junction bases: 6. In DNA, the CDR3 is TGTGCCAGCAGTTTTTCTTCAGCGGGGGAGCAGTTCTTC. As protein: CASSFSSAGEQFF.

The V and J genes are TRBV6-5 and TRBJ1-6; a weak D match, TRBD1 (6 bases). CDR1 is MNHEY and CDR2 is SVGAGI in the germline V gene. CDR3 size: 14 residues. The V and J ends lost 7 bases and 8 bases respectively, with 15 bases between them. CDR3 DNA sequence: TGTGCCAGCATTACCGACAGGTTTGATTCACCCCTCCACTTT. As protein: CASITDRFDSPLHF.

CDR3 coding DNA: TGTGCCAGCAGTGAATCCGGGACGGACCCAGATACGCAGTATTTT. Its protein product is CASSESGTDPDTQYF. This chain joins TRBV28 and TRBJ2-3; tentatively, D is TRBD1 or TRBD2 (5 bases each). The V end was cut by 5 bases, the J end by 4 bases, with 16 bases between. CDR1 and CDR2 from the germline V gene are MDHEN and SYDVKM. The CDR3 covers 15 residues.

V gene TRBV6-5 combines with J gene TRBJ1-2, with D maybe TRBD1 (5 bases). V dropped 6 bases and J dropped 1 base, with 15 bases sitting between them. The germline gives CDR1 MNHEY, CDR2 SVGAGI. CDR3 length: 15 amino acids. This CDR3 reads CASSVRQKSNYGYTF. The CDR3 DNA reads as TGTGCCAGCAGCGTGCGACAGAAAAGTAACTATGGCTACACCTTC.

The J gene is TRBJ2-7, the V gene TRBV30; D tentatively reads TRBD1 or TRBD2 (5 bases each). V was trimmed by 6 bases and J by 0 bases, leaving 18 bases between them. The CDR3 covers 15 residues. Germline values: CDR1 GTSNPN, CDR2 SVGIG (reference sequence). CDR3: CACTRDGGNSYEQYF. CDR3 DNA sequence: TGTGCCTGTACGAGGGACGGAGGTAACTCCTACGAGCAGTACTTC.

V usage is TRBV12-3 or TRBV12-4 and J usage is TRBJ2-3; no definite D call. V lost 2 bases and J 4 bases, leaving 4 bases between the germline ends. This CDR3 has 12 residues. The CDR3 loop is CASSLSADTQYF. The CDR3 nucleotides read TGTGCCAGCAGTTTATCGGCAGATACGCAGTATTTT.

This clone has a single count. The junction does not match germline at one end; this may be a read error. The V call is TRBV7-7, the J call TRBJ2-3; 8 bases align to TRBD1. The CDR3 contains 17 residues. Germline V gene lookup returns CDR1 SSHAT and CDR2 FNYEAQ (reference sequence). CDR3: CASSLNFQGASTDTQYF. Here the CDR3 DNA reads TGTGCTAGCAGCTTAAATTTCCAGGGGGCATCCACAGATACGCAGTATTTT.